The 19 T cell receptor beta chains given below trace back to one sample, sequenced in a study of blood T cell repertoires in COVID-19. Sequenced by immunoSEQ multiplex PCR; TCRdb stores in-frame clones only, minus some. The table has roughly 250,000 clones, 81% seen once. The sequenced sample consisted of peripheral blood. The source is a woman aged 60 to 75 with active or convalescent COVID-19.

The chain couples TRBV6-6 to TRBJ1-2; 11 bases line up with TRBD1. The CDR3 sequence is 15 residues long. Germline values: CDR1 MNHNY, CDR2 SVGAGI (reference sequence). V trimming: 5 bases; J trimming: 4 bases; junction bases outside the gene matches: 6. The CDR3 sequence is CASSPGQGVSYGYTF. The DNA of the CDR3 is TGTGCCAGCAGTCCGGGACAGGGGGTAAGCTATGGCTACACCTTC.

This chain links TRBV6-1 with TRBJ2-2, with 7 bases aligning to TRBD1. Germline trimming cut 1 base from V and 0 bases from J; bases unmatched to any gene: 2. Germline CDR1 MNHNS, CDR2 SASEGT. The CDR3 totals 16 residues. In nucleotides, the CDR3 is TGTGCCAGCAGTGAAGGGACAGGAGCGAACACCGGGGAGCTGTTTTTT. Translating gives CASSEGTGANTGELFF.

This chain links TRBV27 with TRBJ1-2; perhaps TRBD1 as D (5 bases). The CDR3 extends over 13 amino acids. V lost 5 bases and J lost 4, with 11 bases in between. In germline, CDR1 is MNHEY, CDR2 SMNVEV (reference sequence). As DNA, the CDR3 is TGTGCCAGCAGTCTAGGGGCGATCTATGGCTACACCTTC. It is translated as CASSLGAIYGYTF.

The chain uses TRBV5-4 and TRBJ1-2, with 12 bases that match TRBD1. V was pared by 4 bases and J by 6 bases, with 4 bases of the junction left unmatched. This CDR3 spans 14 amino acids. Germline CDR1 and CDR2: SGHNT and YYREEE (reference sequence). This chain's CDR3 is CASSGGTGGDGYTF. As DNA, the CDR3 is TGTGCCAGCAGCGGGGGGACAGGGGGCGATGGCTACACCTTC.

This clone has only a few counts. The same CDR3 is also encoded by other DNA sequences in this sample. J is TRBJ1-1 and V is TRBV6-1, with D unclear. This CDR3 is built from 13 residues. Trimming took 2 bases from V and 0 from J, leaving 4 bases between them. Germline values: CDR1 MNHNS, CDR2 SASEGT. The CDR3 reads CASSESLNTEAFF. The CDR3 DNA reads TGTGCCAGCAGTGAAAGCTTGAACACTGAAGCTTTCTTT.

This chain uses TRBV6-6 with TRBJ1-2, with 8 nucleotides matching TRBD1. The CDR3 covers 14 residues. CDR1 and CDR2 from the germline V gene are MNHNY and SVGAGI (reference sequence). Trimming at V came to 5 bases and at J to 0 bases, leaving 2 bases not matched to a gene. The CDR3 here is CASSRTGPNYGYTF. Written as DNA, the CDR3 is TGTGCCAGCAGTCGGACAGGGCCTAACTATGGCTACACCTTC.

V usage is TRBV14 and J usage is TRBJ2-7; maybe TRBD1 (5 bases). Germline values: CDR1 SGHDN, CDR2 FVKESK. Trimming removed 1 base at V and 5 bases at J, with 9 bases between. The CDR3 covers 13 residues. CDR3 in DNA: TGTGCCAGCAGCCAAGCAGGGTTCAACGAGCAGTACTTC. Translated: CASSQAGFNEQYF. Supplemented by reference TRBV14 and TRBJ2-7, the full variable domain reads EAGVTQFPSHSVIEKGQTVTLRCDPISGHDNLYWYRRVMGKEIKFLLHFVKESKQDESGMPNNRFLAERTGGTYSTLKVQPAELEDSGVYFCASSQAGFNEQYFGPGTRLTVT.

The chain joins TRBV25-1 to TRBJ2-1; 8 bases line up with TRBD1. Losses at the gene ends were 3 bases for V and 6 bases for J; bases not matched to a gene: 16. Germline V CDR1 and CDR2: MGHDK, SYGVNS. This CDR3 is 18 amino acids long. The CDR3 DNA follows: TGTGCCAGCAGTGAGTCTCAAGCCGGGACAGGTAGAGTCAATGAGCAGTTCTTC. It translates to CASSESQAGTGRVNEQFF. The variable domain in full, completed from reference TRBV25-1 and TRBJ2-1, reads EADIYQTPRYLVIGTGKKITLECSQTMGHDKMYWYQQDPGMELHLIHYSYGVNSTEKGDLSSESTVSRIRTEHFPLTLESARPSHTSQYLCASSESQAGTGRVNEQFFGPGTRLTVL.

The V gene is TRBV18, the J gene TRBJ1-1; D is undetermined. CDR1 and CDR2 from the germline V gene are KGHSH and LQKENI. Trimming shortened V by 1 base and J by 1 base, and 7 bases separated the two germline ends. The CDR3 contains 14 residues. CDR3 amino acids: CASSPQPRNTEAFF. The CDR3 nucleotides are TGTGCCAGCTCACCACAGCCCCGGAACACTGAAGCTTTCTTT. Using reference TRBV18 and TRBJ1-1 for the parts outside the CDR3, the full variable domain is NAGVMQNPRHLVRRRGQEARLRCSPMKGHSHVYWYRQLPEEGLKFMVYLQKENIIDESGMPKERFSAEFPKEGPSILRIQQVVRGDSAAYFCASSPQPRNTEAFFGQGTRLTVV.

This chain connects TRBV13 to TRBJ1-3; D is possibly TRBD1 (6 bases). Germline V gene data show CDR1 as PRHDT and CDR2 as FYEKMQ (reference sequence). The CDR3 is 15 residues long. Between the trimmed V and J ends, which lost 3 bases and 0 bases, there was a span of 9 bases. CDR3 DNA sequence: TGTGCCAGCAGCTTCAACAGGGCCTCTGGAAACACCATATATTTT. As protein: CASSFNRASGNTIYF.

V is TRBV11-2 and J is TRBJ2-5; D is undetermined. Trimming removed 2 bases from V and 13 bases from J, with 17 bases in between. The CDR3 runs to 13 residues. Germline values: CDR1 SGHAT, CDR2 FQNNGV. CDR3 in DNA: TGTGCCAGCAGCTTATCCCCGCCTGCGACACCGTACTTC. This translates into CASSLSPPATPYF.

This clone was observed a single time. Compared with germline, one end of the junction differs, possibly owing to a read error. The gene calls are TRBV6-1 and TRBJ1-1; D gene uncertain. Germline V gives CDR1 MNHNS, CDR2 SASEGT. The CDR3 runs to 13 residues. In DNA, the CDR3 is TGTGCCAGCAGTGAAGCGCTGAACTCTGAAGCTTTCTTT. It encodes CASSEALNSEAFF.

This clone occurred a few times. V and J are TRBV18 and TRBJ1-5; D might be TRBD1 (6 bases). V dropped 5 bases and J dropped 7 bases, with 18 bases sitting between them. From germline, CDR1 is KGHSH and CDR2 LQKENI. CDR3 size: 15 residues. Here the CDR3 DNA reads TGTGCCAGCTCATCAACCACAGGGTTAAGGCAGCCCCAGCATTTT. Translating it yields CASSSTTGLRQPQHF.

This clone was counted a few times. The CDR3, as DNA: TGTGCCAGCAGTCTACAGAGATCCTATAATTCACCCCTCCACTTT. Translated: CASSLQRSYNSPLHF. The genes are TRBV27 and TRBJ1-6; the D is unclear. CDR3 size: 15 residues. V lost 5 bases, J lost 1 base, and 9 bases lay in between. Germline V gene data show CDR1 as MNHEY and CDR2 as SMNVEV (reference sequence).

The chain carries TRBV5-4 and TRBJ2-3; the match to TRBD1 covers 7 bases. Germline CDR1 and CDR2: SGHNT and YYREEE (reference sequence). The CDR3 extends over 14 amino acids. The V segment lost 2 bases and the J segment 2 bases; nucleotides outside the gene matches: 2. CDR3 protein: CASSLQGPTDTQYF. The CDR3, as DNA: TGTGCCAGCAGCTTACAGGGGCCCACAGATACGCAGTATTTT.

This rearrangement joins TRBV5-1 to TRBJ2-1, with 11 nucleotides matching TRBD2. The germline V gene encodes CDR1 SGHRS and CDR2 YFSETQ. This CDR3 spans 16 amino acids. Trimming at V came to 0 bases and at J to 4 bases, leaving 3 bases not matched to a gene. CDR3 loop: CASSLEASGGYNEQFF. CDR3 nucleotide sequence: TGCGCCAGCAGCTTGGAGGCTAGCGGGGGGTACAATGAGCAGTTCTTC.

On this clone: Other DNA variants within this sample encode the same CDR3. The rearrangement links TRBV6-5 to TRBJ1-2; 10 nucleotides match TRBD1. The CDR3 has 13 residues. V shed 6 bases and J 8 bases; nucleotides not matched to a gene: 6. Germline V gene sequence: CDR1 MNHEY, CDR2 SVGAGI. The CDR3 bases are TGTGCCAGCAGCCGTGGGACAGGGGAAGGCTACACCTTC. It is translated as CASSRGTGEGYTF.

This chain links TRBV12-3 or TRBV12-4 with TRBJ2-7; a possible D gene is TRBD1 (6 bases). The CDR3 runs 13 residues. Deletions cut 4 bases from V and 7 bases from J, with 14 bases between. The CDR3: CASSSYRDIEQYF. Here the CDR3 DNA reads TGTGCCAGCAGTTCTTACAGGGATATTGAGCAGTACTTC.

The chain joins TRBV7-3 to TRBJ2-3; 9 nucleotides match TRBD2. With V trimmed by 0 bases and J by 6 bases, 4 bases remained unmatched. The CDR3 length is 15 residues. Germline V CDR1 and CDR2: SGHTA, FQGTGA. The CDR3 reads CASSLTAGGGDTQYF. CDR3 DNA: TGTGCCAGCAGCTTAACCGCGGGGGGGGGCGATACGCAGTATTTT.